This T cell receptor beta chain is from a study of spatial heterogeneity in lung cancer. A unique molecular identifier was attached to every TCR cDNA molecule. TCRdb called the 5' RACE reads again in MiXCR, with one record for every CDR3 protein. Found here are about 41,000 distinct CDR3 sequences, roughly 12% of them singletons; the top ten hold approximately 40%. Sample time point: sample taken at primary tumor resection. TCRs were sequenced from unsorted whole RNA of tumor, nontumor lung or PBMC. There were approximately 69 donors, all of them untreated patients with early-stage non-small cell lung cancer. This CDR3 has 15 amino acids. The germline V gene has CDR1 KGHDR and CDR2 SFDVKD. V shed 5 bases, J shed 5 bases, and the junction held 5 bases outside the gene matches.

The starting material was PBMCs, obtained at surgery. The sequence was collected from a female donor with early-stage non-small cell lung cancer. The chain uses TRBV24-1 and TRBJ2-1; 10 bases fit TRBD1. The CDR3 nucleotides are TGTGCCACCAGTGGGAGAGGGACAGGGGACAATGAGCAGTTCTTC. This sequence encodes CATSGRGTGDNEQFF.